A single sample is the source of the 32 T cell receptor beta chains below, sequenced in a study of spatial heterogeneity in lung cancer. Study findings and constraints: Counts of expanded alpha and beta TCRs within tumors tracked the tumor nonsynonymous mutation count.

TCRdb used MiXCR to reprocess the 5' RACE reads, holding one entry per CDR3 protein. Here the sample spans about 25,000 distinct CDR3 sequences, around 9.2% being singletons. No antigen has been assigned to these receptors. This sample's time point: sample taken at primary tumor resection. The source was lung tumor tissue, collected at surgery. The source is a male donor with early-stage non-small cell lung cancer.

The chain has TRBV20-1 and TRBJ1-2, with D unclear. The CDR3 is 14 residues long. Looked up from germline, CDR1 is DFQATT and CDR2 is SNEGSKA (reference sequence). V was clipped by 0 bases and J by 2 bases, with 10 bases between them. DNA of the CDR3: TGCAGTGCTAGAGAACCTGTCTCGAACTATGGCTACACCTTC. Amino acids: CSAREPVSNYGYTF.

The V gene is TRBV7-2, the J gene TRBJ2-5, with D unclear. The CDR3 contains 13 residues. With 3 bases removed from V and 4 bases from J, the gap between germline ends came to 9 bases. Per germline, CDR1 SGHTA and CDR2 FQGNSA. CDR3 sequence (DNA): TGTGCCAGCAGCTTTCGGATTCTAGAGACCCAGTACTTC. It is translated as CASSFRILETQYF.

This clonotype is classed as medium-sized. The chain links TRBV29-1 to TRBJ2-5; no definite D call. V was cut by 7 bases and J by 5 bases, with 11 bases left in between. This CDR3 is 11 amino acids long. CDR1 is SQVTM and CDR2 is ANQGSEA in the germline V gene. The CDR3 DNA follows: TGCAGCGAAAAGGTCCGGGAGACCCAGTACTTC. Encoded protein: CSEKVRETQYF.

The chain recombines TRBV7-2 with TRBJ2-3, with D unclear. CDR3 size: 15 residues. Germline CDR1 and CDR2: SGHTA and FQGNSA. The ends were cut back, 3 bases at V and 4 bases at J, with 14 bases in the middle. For the CDR3, the DNA is TGTGCCAGCAGCTTCGCCCTGGGCAATGCAGATACGCAGTATTTT. Translation: CASSFALGNADTQYF.

This clonotype has just a few counts. The chain combines TRBV7-8 with TRBJ2-7, with 14 bases that match TRBD2. The CDR3 totals 16 residues. Germline V gene sequence: CDR1 SGHVS, CDR2 FQNEAQ. V gave up 7 bases and J gave up 6 bases; unmatched junction bases: 11. In DNA, the CDR3 is TGTGCCAGCACCTCTAGTTGGACTAGCGGGAGGAGCGAGCAGTACTTC. Translating gives CASTSSWTSGRSEQYF.

This clonotype was observed a handful of times. The chain uses TRBV27 and TRBJ1-5, with D perhaps matching TRBD1 (6 bases). This CDR3 is 16 amino acids long. CDR1 and CDR2 from the germline V gene are MNHEY and SMNVEV (reference sequence). Trimming pared 2 bases from V and 2 bases from J, leaving 13 bases between. CDR3 DNA: TGTGCCAGCAGTTTAGTGGGGGCGGTGGGCAATCAGCCCCAGCATTTT. This gives the protein CASSLVGAVGNQPQHF.

This clonotype was seen once. CDR3 sequence reads: CATCLAGSYNEQFF. The CDR3 coding sequence is TGTGCCACCTGTCTAGCGGGATCTTACAATGAGCAGTTCTTC. V gene TRBV6-1 combines with J gene TRBJ2-1, with 9 bases identical to TRBD2. V lost 10 bases, J lost 4 bases, and 8 bases stayed unmatched. The CDR3 sequence is 14 residues long. Germline CDR1 and CDR2: MNHNS and SASEGT.

This clonotype appeared many times. The rearrangement uses TRBV4-2 and TRBJ2-2; 7 bases match TRBD2. This CDR3 is built from 17 residues. Germline-derived CDR1 and CDR2 are LGHNA and YNFKEQ. V lost 0 bases and J lost 5; bases outside the gene matches: 9. CDR3 amino acids: CASSQDERGGLTGELFF. For the CDR3, the DNA is TGTGCCAGCAGCCAAGATGAGAGGGGAGGGTTGACCGGGGAGCTGTTTTTT.

This clonotype was seen ten or more times. The chain has TRBV6-1 and TRBJ2-2; possibly TRBD1 for D (6 bases). The CDR3 is made up of 13 amino acids. Germline-derived CDR1 and CDR2 are MNHNS and SASEGT. Between the trimmed V and J ends, which lost 8 bases and 7 bases, there was a span of 14 bases. CDR3 loop: CASGRQVNGELFF. CDR3 in DNA: TGTGCCAGCGGTCGACAGGTGAACGGGGAGCTGTTTTTT.

By sample share, this clonotype is medium-sized (0.01 to 0.1%). This chain uses TRBV5-1 with TRBJ1-1; D is ambiguous. With 1 base removed from V and 4 bases from J, the gap between germline ends came to 11 bases. The CDR3 runs 14 residues. CDR1 is SGHRS and CDR2 is YFSETQ in the germline V gene. The CDR3 loop is CASSLRFDGTEAFF. As DNA, the CDR3 is TGCGCCAGCAGCTTGCGATTCGACGGCACTGAAGCTTTCTTT.

This clonotype was counted many times. V usage is TRBV7-2 and J usage is TRBJ2-2; D gene unclear. Trimming left V 2 bases short and J 4 bases short, with 8 bases between. CDR3 length: 14 residues. The germline CDR1 and CDR2 sequences are SGHTA and FQGNSA. The CDR3 DNA sequence: TGTGCCAGCAGCTTATGGGTGGGCACCGGGGAGCTGTTTTTT. This codes for CASSLWVGTGELFF. Full variable domain (missing parts from reference TRBV7-2 and TRBJ2-2): GAGVSQSPSNKVTEKGKDVELRCDPISGHTALYWYRQSLGQGLEFLIYFQGNSAPDKSGLPSDRFSAERTGGSVSTLTIQRTQQEDSAVYLCASSLWVGTGELFFGEGSRLTVL.

This clonotype was found many times. This rearrangement joins TRBV7-2 to TRBJ2-5; no clear D gene. Trimming shortened V by 1 base and J by 5 bases, and 8 bases separated the two germline ends. Germline V lookup: CDR1 SGHTA, CDR2 FQGNSA. This CDR3 has 13 residues. CDR3 residues: CASSLVFGETQYF. The CDR3 DNA is TGTGCCAGCAGCTTAGTCTTTGGGGAGACCCAGTACTTC. The full variable domain, rest sourced from reference TRBV7-2 and TRBJ2-5, is GAGVSQSPSNKVTEKGKDVELRCDPISGHTALYWYRQSLGQGLEFLIYFQGNSAPDKSGLPSDRFSAERTGGSVSTLTIQRTQQEDSAVYLCASSLVFGETQYFGPGTRLLVL.

This clonotype rates as medium-sized. This chain uses TRBV28 with TRBJ2-1, with 7 nucleotides matching TRBD2. V shed 6 bases, J shed 2 bases, and the junction held 4 bases outside the gene matches. CDR3 size: 14 residues. Germline-derived CDR1 and CDR2 are MDHEN and SYDVKM. CDR3 nucleotides: TGTGCCAGCAGCGTGAGCGGGACCTACAATGAGCAGTTCTTC. This sequence encodes CASSVSGTYNEQFF.

V is TRBV27 and J is TRBJ2-3; TRBD2 aligns across 11 bases. J lost 0 bases, V lost 3 bases, and 5 bases had no gene match. The CDR3 covers 17 residues. Germline V CDR1 and CDR2: MNHEY, SMNVEV (reference sequence). Written as DNA, the CDR3 is TGTGCCAGCAGTTTCGCTAGCGGGGGGCCCAGCACAGATACGCAGTATTTT. It specifies CASSFASGGPSTDTQYF.

This chain uses TRBV5-1 with TRBJ2-3, with 8 bases that match TRBD2. The J segment lost 1 base and the V segment lost 3 bases, leaving 4 bases of the junction unmatched. In germline, CDR1 is SGHRS, CDR2 YFSETQ. The CDR3 has 15 residues. As DNA, the CDR3 is TGCGCCAGCAGCTACAGACTAGCGCGCACAGATACGCAGTATTTT. This sequence encodes CASSYRLARTDTQYF.

This clonotype was seen many times. The chain has TRBV7-3 and TRBJ2-2; perhaps TRBD1 as D (6 bases). The CDR3 extends over 15 amino acids. V lost 3 bases and J 3 bases, leaving 11 bases between the germline ends. Germline values: CDR1 SGHTA, CDR2 FQGTGA. CDR3 loop: CASSLGAGYTGELFF. In nucleotides, the CDR3 is TGTGCCAGCAGCTTGGGGGCAGGGTACACCGGGGAGCTGTTTTTT. The full variable domain, with the rest looked up from reference TRBV7-3 and TRBJ2-2, is GAGVSQTPSNKVTEKGKYVELRCDPISGHTALYWYRQSLGQGPEFLIYFQGTGAADDSGLPNDRFFAVRPEGSVSTLKIQRTERGDSAVYLCASSLGAGYTGELFFGEGSRLTVL.

With respect to this clonotype: A much larger clone differs by one base, so this may be a read error. This CDR3 is CASNALPGTGYEQFF. CDR3 coding DNA: TGTGCCAGCAATGCGCTCCCGGGGACAGGGTATGAGCAGTTCTTC. The chain combines TRBV6-1 with TRBJ2-1, with 9 bases that match TRBD1. Per the germline V gene, CDR1 is MNHNS and CDR2 is SASEGT. This CDR3 has 15 amino acids. J gave up 8 bases and V 7 bases, and 12 bases lay outside the gene matches.

This clonotype came up a few times. The rearrangement joins TRBV6-1 to TRBJ1-1; a possible D gene is TRBD1 (5 bases). Germline CDR1 and CDR2: MNHNS and SASEGT. This CDR3 has 12 amino acids. V gave up 4 bases and J gave up 8 bases, with 11 bases separating them. The CDR3 DNA is TGTGCCAGCAGTGTAGGTGGGGCCGAAGCTTTCTTT. Its protein product is CASSVGGAEAFF.

On this clonotype: This sequence may be a read error, since a much larger clone differs from it by one base. The gene calls are TRBV7-2 and TRBJ1-1; tentatively, D is TRBD1 (5 bases). Between the trimmed V and J ends, which lost 4 bases and 6 bases, there was a span of 12 bases. Germline CDR1 SGHTA, CDR2 FQGNSA. This CDR3 contains 13 residues. CDR3 amino acids: CASSSQQASEAFF. In DNA form, the CDR3 reads TGTGCCAGCAGCTCCCAACAGGCCTCTGAAGCTTTCTTT.

This chain uses TRBV10-3 with TRBJ2-7, with 13 positions matching TRBD2. Trimming took 4 bases from V and 2 from J; bases not matched to a gene: 2. The CDR3 length is 15 residues. CDR1 is ENHRY and CDR2 is SYGVKD in the germline V gene. CDR3 nucleotide sequence: TGTGCCATCAGTGCGGGGACTAGCGGGACCTACGAGCAGTACTTC. Its translation: CAISAGTSGTYEQYF.

The V call is TRBV5-5, the J call TRBJ2-7, with D possibly being TRBD1 (6 bases). Germline loops: CDR1 SGHKS, CDR2 YYEKEE (reference sequence). CDR3 length: 14 residues. The V end lost 2 bases, the J end lost 2 bases, and 11 bases lay between the germline ends. CDR3 residues: CASSLQGWTYEQYF. The CDR3 nucleotides read TGTGCCAGCAGCTTACAGGGCTGGACCTACGAGCAGTACTTC.

V gene TRBV7-2 combines with J gene TRBJ1-3, with D maybe TRBD1 (5 bases). With 3 bases removed from V and 4 bases from J, the gap between germline ends came to 10 bases. CDR3 length equals 14 residues. CDR1 and CDR2 (germline): SGHTA, FQGNSA. The CDR3 loop is CASSFKGNGNTIYF. DNA for the CDR3: TGTGCCAGCAGCTTTAAGGGGAACGGAAACACCATATATTTT.

The chain links TRBV7-2 to TRBJ1-1; D gene unclear. Trimming stripped 0 bases from V and 1 base from J, with 9 bases between. Germline values: CDR1 SGHTA, CDR2 FQGNSA. The CDR3 length is 15 residues. The CDR3 loop reads CASSLAPGANTEAFF. CDR3 nucleotide sequence: TGTGCCAGCAGCTTAGCTCCAGGAGCGAACACTGAAGCTTTCTTT.

This clonotype was observed a handful of times. The V gene is TRBV7-3, the J gene TRBJ2-5; 14 bases are shared with TRBD2. Germline values: CDR1 SGHTA, CDR2 FQGTGA. The length of the CDR3 is 14 residues. J was trimmed by 14 bases and V by 5 bases; bases with no gene match: 10. The CDR3 protein is CASSPGLAGEGVYF. The CDR3 DNA is TGTGCCAGCAGCCCGGGACTAGCGGGAGAAGGTGTCTACTTC.

This clonotype appeared many times. The gene calls are TRBV10-3 and TRBJ1-4, with a weak D call TRBD1 (5 bases). The V gene lost 6 bases and the J gene lost 10 bases, with 18 bases spanning the gap. CDR3 length: 14 amino acids. Germline CDR1 is ENHRY and CDR2 is SYGVKD. As DNA, the CDR3 is TGTGCCATCAGCGAGGGTGGGGGATCGGGAAAACTGTTTTTT. Residues: CAISEGGGSGKLFF.

This clonotype was seen repeatedly, ten times or more. V usage is TRBV6-1 and J usage is TRBJ2-3, with 7 bases lining up with TRBD2. Germline values: CDR1 MNHNS, CDR2 SASEGT. The CDR3 loop spans 14 amino acids. V gave up 7 bases and J gave up 0 bases; unmatched junction bases: 4. The CDR3 nucleotides are TGTGCCAGCATACTAGCGACTAGCACAGATACGCAGTATTTT. As protein: CASILATSTDTQYF.

The table lists this clonotype with many counts. The rearrangement joins TRBV30 to TRBJ2-5, with D possibly being TRBD1 (6 bases). CDR3 length: 15 amino acids. Germline CDR1 and CDR2: GTSNPN and SVGIG (reference sequence). Trimming took off 2 bases at V and 2 bases at J, with 15 bases between the two ends. The DNA for the CDR3 is TGTGCCTGGAGTCTTAGGACAGCGATACAAGAGACCCAGTACTTC. The encoded protein is CAWSLRTAIQETQYF.

This clonotype appeared many times. The rearrangement uses TRBV20-1 and TRBJ1-2; D is perhaps TRBD1 (5 bases). The germline V and J ends were trimmed by 6 bases and 6 bases, with 20 bases remaining between them. CDR3 length: 14 amino acids. CDR1 DFQATT and CDR2 SNEGSKA come from the germline V gene (reference sequence). The CDR3 here is CSAPPAGKLNGYTF. CDR3 in DNA: TGCAGTGCCCCGCCAGCAGGGAAACTCAATGGCTACACCTTC.

This clonotype is medium-sized by share. The V and J genes are TRBV5-1 and TRBJ2-3; D remains unclear. CDR1 SGHRS and CDR2 YFSETQ come from the germline V gene. V gave up 3 bases and J gave up 2 bases, with 4 bases separating them. The CDR3 length is 12 residues. The CDR3 DNA is TGCGCCAGCAGCTCGTACACAGATACGCAGTATTTT. Residues: CASSSYTDTQYF. Full variable domain (remainder filled in from reference TRBV5-1 and TRBJ2-3): KAGVTQTPRYLIKTRGQQVTLSCSPISGHRSVSWYQQTPGQGLQFLFEYFSETQRNKGNFPGRFSGRQFSNSRSEMNVSTLELGDSALYLCASSSYTDTQYFGPGTRLTVL.

This clonotype was picked up many times. The chain is built from TRBV5-5 and TRBJ1-4, with 7 bases fitting TRBD1. Per germline, CDR1 SGHKS and CDR2 YYEKEE (reference sequence). V gave up 4 bases and J gave up 5 bases; unmatched junction bases: 8. The CDR3 is made up of 15 amino acids. The CDR3 loop reads CASSHTGTENEKLFF. CDR3 DNA sequence: TGTGCCAGCAGCCATACCGGGACAGAGAATGAAAAACTGTTTTTT.

V gene TRBV7-9 combines with J gene TRBJ2-5; 7 nucleotides line up with TRBD2. V lost 2 bases to trimming and J lost 1 base; unmatched junction nucleotides: 7. The length of the CDR3 is 16 residues. CDR1 SEHNR and CDR2 FQNEAQ come from the germline V gene (reference sequence). The CDR3 protein is CASSLWWGGSQETQYF. The CDR3 DNA sequence: TGTGCCAGCAGCTTATGGTGGGGCGGGAGCCAAGAGACCCAGTACTTC.

In its sample, this clonotype ranks as medium-sized. V gene TRBV10-3 combines with J gene TRBJ1-4, with D unclear. The CDR3 contains 15 residues. Germline V gives CDR1 ENHRY, CDR2 SYGVKD. The V end was cut by 0 bases, the J end by 5 bases, with 10 bases between. In DNA form, the CDR3 reads TGTGCCATCAGTGAGTCAACGGGGTCAAATGAAAAACTGTTTTTT. Its protein is CAISESTGSNEKLFF.